This TCR beta chain was obtained from a study of shared clonotypes between healthy human individuals. The CDR3 runs 11 residues. The V and J ends lost 8 bases and 1 base respectively, with 8 bases between them. In germline, CDR1 is GTSNPN, CDR2 SVGIG (reference sequence). Assay: immunoSEQ multiplex PCR; the TCRdb copy retains only in-frame clones and omits some. The sample contains roughly 2 million clones, 90% to 95% of which appear only once. Sequences were obtained from naive CD4+ T cells sorted from blood. Indicated subset: CD45RA+ positively selected. This receptor was taken from a man younger than 35 in good health. This rearrangement joins TRBV30 to TRBJ1-1; a weak D match, TRBD1 (5 bases). The CDR3 DNA reads TGTGCCGCCGACAGGAACACTGAAGCTTTCTTT. Residues: CAADRNTEAFF.